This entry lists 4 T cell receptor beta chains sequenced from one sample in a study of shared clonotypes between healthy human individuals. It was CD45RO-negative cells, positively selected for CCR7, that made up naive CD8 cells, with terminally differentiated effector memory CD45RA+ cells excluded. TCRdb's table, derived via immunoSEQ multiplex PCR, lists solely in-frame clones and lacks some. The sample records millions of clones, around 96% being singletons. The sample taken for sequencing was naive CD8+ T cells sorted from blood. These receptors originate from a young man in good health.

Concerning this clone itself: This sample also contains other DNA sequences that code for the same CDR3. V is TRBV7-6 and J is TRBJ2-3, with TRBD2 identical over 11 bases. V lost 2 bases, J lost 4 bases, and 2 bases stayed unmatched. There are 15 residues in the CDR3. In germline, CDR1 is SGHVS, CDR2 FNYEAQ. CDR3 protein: CASSLTSGGADTQYF. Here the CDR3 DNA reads TGTGCCAGCAGCTTAACTAGCGGGGGTGCAGATACGCAGTATTTT.

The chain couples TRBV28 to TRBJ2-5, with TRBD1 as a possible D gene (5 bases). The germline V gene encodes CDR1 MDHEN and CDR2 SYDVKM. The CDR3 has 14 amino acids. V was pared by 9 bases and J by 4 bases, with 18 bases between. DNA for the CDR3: TGTGCCAGTGTCCTCCAGGGCCGTGGAGAGACCCAGTACTTC. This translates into CASVLQGRGETQYF.

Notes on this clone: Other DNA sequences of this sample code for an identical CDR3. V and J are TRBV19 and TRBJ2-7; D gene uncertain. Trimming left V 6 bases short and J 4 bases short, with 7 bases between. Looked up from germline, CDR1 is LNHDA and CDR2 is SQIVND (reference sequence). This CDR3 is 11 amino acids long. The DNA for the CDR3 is TGTGCCAGTAGGTCCGGGTACGAGCAGTACTTC. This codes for CASRSGYEQYF.

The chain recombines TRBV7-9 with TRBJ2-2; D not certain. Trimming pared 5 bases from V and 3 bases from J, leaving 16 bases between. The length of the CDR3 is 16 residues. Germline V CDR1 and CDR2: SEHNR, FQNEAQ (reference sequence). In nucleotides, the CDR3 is TGTGCCAGCAGCGAGAAGTGGCAGGAATACACCGGGGAGCTGTTTTTT. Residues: CASSEKWQEYTGELFF.